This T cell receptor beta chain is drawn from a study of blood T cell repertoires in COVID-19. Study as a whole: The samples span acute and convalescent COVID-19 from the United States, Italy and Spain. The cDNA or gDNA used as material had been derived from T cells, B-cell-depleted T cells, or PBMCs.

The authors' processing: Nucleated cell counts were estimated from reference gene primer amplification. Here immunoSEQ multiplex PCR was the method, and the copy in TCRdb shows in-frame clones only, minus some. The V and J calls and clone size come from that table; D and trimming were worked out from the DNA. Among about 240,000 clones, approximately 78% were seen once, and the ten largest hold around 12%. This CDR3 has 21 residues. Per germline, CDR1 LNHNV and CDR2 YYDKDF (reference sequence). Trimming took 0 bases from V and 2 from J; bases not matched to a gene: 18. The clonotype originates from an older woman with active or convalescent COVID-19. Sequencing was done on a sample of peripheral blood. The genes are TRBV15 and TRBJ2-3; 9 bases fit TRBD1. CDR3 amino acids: CATSRDVGGRQGVGATDTQYF. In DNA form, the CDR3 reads TGTGCCACCAGCAGAGATGTGGGTGGCCGACAGGGGGTGGGGGCCACAGATACGCAGTATTTT. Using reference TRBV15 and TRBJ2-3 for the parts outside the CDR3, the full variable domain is DAMVIQNPRYQVTQFGKPVTLSCSQTLNHNVMYWYQQKSSQAPKLLFHYYDKDFNNEADTPDNFQSRRPNTSFCFLDIRSPGLGDTAMYLCATSRDVGGRQGVGATDTQYFGPGTRLTVL.